This T cell receptor beta chain was identified during a study of cytomegalovirus exposure and HLA in healthy donors (dated 2017 in TCRdb). As for the study more broadly: According to a later analysis, the 120 or so validation repertoires were produced on the same platform as the 600 to 850 repertoires of the first cohort. The study was designed to test whether signatures of past pathogen exposure could be identified by cataloging public T cell receptors. In addition to the first cohort of 500 to 850 subjects, a separate validation cohort of 120 different subjects was used. High-throughput TCR immunosequencing, statistical association of individual TCRs with disease status, and machine learning were combined to predict cytomegalovirus infection status.

Results the study describes overall, beyond this receptor: Of the cluster scores, roughly 95% were above 0 in a later analysis, which found that TCRs clustered in the first cohort also tended to co-occur in the 120 or so validation repertoires. In vitro tests confirmed that three of the cytomegalovirus-associated TCR beta chains recognize cytomegalovirus antigens. A total of 150 or so TCR beta chains were listed by the study as associated with cytomegalovirus. All 120 or so repertoires were used to score co-occurrence in the validation cohort in a later analysis, because that analysis had no HLA typing for the cohort. The classifier was reported to diagnose cytomegalovirus status with high specificity and sensitivity in both the original and validation cohorts. Most TCR sequences were observed very rarely across donors, whereas some public TCRs were present in many individuals. According to the authors, the approach could potentially be generalized to other disease states and immunological phenotypes.

The receptor library was made with the immunoSEQ multiplex PCR assay. For the original study's pipeline: A statistical classification framework was developed to diagnose cytomegalovirus status using the catalog of TCR beta chain sequences. In TCRdb, the immuneACCESS table is reduced to in-frame sequences with V and J assigned. These tables do not hold every clone; where another copy was compared, an unresolved V gene accounts for under half, and the others remain unexplained. The DNA gave D and trimming, while V, J and clone size come from that table. Here the sample has 60,000 to 85,000 clones; around 96% occur a single time. The ten largest account for 4.5% of the sample. Separate from the approximately 700-subject first cohort, the validation cohort of roughly 120 subjects was the group to which the donors belonged. CDR1 and CDR2 are drawn from the germline V gene: SQVTM, ANQGSEA. Between the V and J ends, shortened by 7 bases and 2 bases respectively, the junction contains 22 bases. Taken from cysteine to phenylalanine, the CDR3 has 16 residues. Left in the record is the CDR3 DNA by itself, 48 bases read in frame from the first base.

As regards this clone: Its antigen is currently not known. There are no base qualities to consult, and no much larger clone falls within one base.

The source of this sequence is a woman under 30 in good health and CMV-seropositive. The V and J genes are TRBV29-1 and TRBJ2-3; TRBD1 could be the D gene, as 6 bases match. Input material: PBMCs. CDR3 loop: CSASDPQGRVTDTQYF. Read as DNA, the sequence is TGCAGCGCGAGCGACCCACAGGGAAGGGTCACAGATACGCAGTATTTT.